This entry lists 14 T cell receptor beta chains sequenced from one sample in a study of control samples from healthy donors and cancer patients. Generated by immunoSEQ multiplex PCR, the TCRdb table keeps only in-frame clones and is missing some. This sample has about 220,000 clones, with roughly 94% found just once. Material: blood. The receptors stem from a man aged 50 to 59 in good health.

This clone appeared a few times. The chain uses TRBV28 and TRBJ1-1; D is unresolved. There are 13 residues in the CDR3. In germline, CDR1 is MDHEN, CDR2 SYDVKM. Trimming removed 3 bases at V and 0 bases at J, with 5 bases between. CDR3 in amino acids: CASSFSLNTEAFF. DNA for the CDR3: TGTGCCAGCAGTTTTAGTTTGAACACTGAAGCTTTCTTT. The entire variable domain, with the rest obtained from reference TRBV28 and TRBJ1-1, is as follows: DVKVTQSSRYLVKRTGEKVFLECVQDMDHENMFWYRQDPGLGLRLIYFSYDVKMKEKGDIPEGYSVSREKKERFSLILESASTNQTSMYLCASSFSLNTEAFFGQGTRLTVV.

This chain uses TRBV5-8 with TRBJ1-1, with D hard to call. Germline values: CDR1 SGHTS, CDR2 YDEGEE. The CDR3 spans 17 residues. Trimming shortened V by 3 bases and J by 0 bases, and 18 bases separated the two germline ends. The CDR3 bases are TGTGCCAGCAGCTACTACAGCGGTGGATTCATGAACACTGAAGCTTTCTTT. This sequence encodes CASSYYSGGFMNTEAFF.

DNA for the CDR3: TGTGCCAGCAGTTTCTCACAGGGTATTGCTTTCTTT. Translation gives CASSFSQGIAFF. The chain joins TRBV12-3 or TRBV12-4 to TRBJ1-1, with D maybe TRBD1 (6 bases). Trimming took 3 bases from V and 11 from J, leaving 13 bases between them. This CDR3 is 12 amino acids long.

V and J are TRBV19 and TRBJ1-2, with TRBD1 matching 10 bases. The CDR3 runs to 17 residues. Germline V gives CDR1 LNHDA, CDR2 SQIVND (reference sequence). Trimming removed 6 bases from V and 0 bases from J; junction bases left unmatched: 10. The CDR3: CASRRAGTGDANYGYTF. The CDR3 DNA reads TGTGCCAGTAGGAGAGCCGGGACAGGGGACGCTAACTATGGCTACACCTTC.

The chain joins TRBV5-1 to TRBJ1-5; D is perhaps TRBD1 (5 bases). This CDR3 has 15 amino acids. V was trimmed by 0 bases and J by 9 bases, leaving 16 bases between them. Germline V lookup: CDR1 SGHRS, CDR2 YFSETQ. In DNA form, the CDR3 reads TGCGCCAGCAGCTTGGAATCGGGGGTGGTTTGGCCCCAGCATTTT. Translated: CASSLESGVVWPQHF.

This chain connects TRBV7-3 to TRBJ1-3; unclear D gene. Between the trimmed V and J ends, which lost 4 bases and 2 bases, there was a span of 12 bases. The CDR3 sequence is 15 residues long. Germline lookup yields CDR1 SGHTA and CDR2 FQGTGA. The CDR3 spells CASSSSIGAGNTIYF. The CDR3 nucleotides are TGTGCCAGCAGCTCCTCCATTGGGGCTGGAAACACCATATATTTT.

This sequence joins TRBV24-1 and TRBJ2-1; 7 bases agree with TRBD2. Germline CDR1 reads KGHDR; CDR2 reads SFDVKD. With 5 bases clipped from V and 9 bases from J, the junction kept 3 bases outside the gene matches. The CDR3 contains 12 residues. The CDR3 spells CATSGTSVEQFF. For the CDR3, the DNA is TGTGCCACCAGTGGTACTAGCGTTGAGCAGTTCTTC.

The CDR3 DNA reads as TGTGCCAGTAGTCCAGGGGGCGGCACAGATACGCAGTATTTT. Translation: CASSPGGGTDTQYF. V usage is TRBV19 and J usage is TRBJ2-3; 8 nucleotides line up with TRBD1. V shed 5 bases, J shed 1 base, and the junction held 2 bases outside the gene matches. The CDR3 runs to 14 residues. Germline V gives CDR1 LNHDA, CDR2 SQIVND (reference sequence). The full variable domain, its missing parts supplied by reference TRBV19 and TRBJ2-3, is DGGITQSPKYLFRKEGQNVTLSCEQNLNHDAMYWYRQDPGQGLRLIYYSQIVNDFQKGDIAEGYSVSREKKESFPLTVTSAQKNPTAFYLCASSPGGGTDTQYFGPGTRLTVL.

This clone was seen once. This chain uses TRBV5-1 with TRBJ2-7; the D is unclear. Per the germline V gene, CDR1 is SGHRS and CDR2 is YFSETQ. The V end lost 5 bases, the J end lost 7 bases, and 19 bases lay between the germline ends. The CDR3 sequence is 14 residues long. The CDR3 DNA is TGCGCCAGCAGGCCCGAACAGACTCCGGAAGAGCAGTACTTC. Protein: CASRPEQTPEEQYF. The complete variable domain, with remaining parts taken from reference TRBV5-1 and TRBJ2-7, reads KAGVTQTPRYLIKTRGQQVTLSCSPISGHRSVSWYQQTPGQGLQFLFEYFSETQRNKGNFPGRFSGRQFSNSRSEMNVSTLELGDSALYLCASRPEQTPEEQYFGPGTRLTVT.

CDR3 DNA: TGTGCCAGCAGCTTACGGGGTTATAGCAATCAGCCCCAGCATTTT. Protein product: CASSLRGYSNQPQHF. The rearrangement uses TRBV11-2 and TRBJ1-5; D is unresolved. With 2 bases removed from V and 0 bases from J, the gap between germline ends came to 8 bases. CDR1 and CDR2 (germline): SGHAT, FQNNGV. This CDR3 is 15 amino acids long. Drawing the rest from reference TRBV11-2 and TRBJ1-5, the complete variable domain is EAGVAQSPRYKIIEKRQSVAFWCNPISGHATLYWYQQILGQGPKLLIQFQNNGVVDDSQLPKDRFSAERLKGVDSTLKIQPAKLEDSAVYLCASSLRGYSNQPQHFGDGTRLSIL.

This chain connects TRBV9 to TRBJ2-5; D is unclear. CDR3 length equals 13 residues. The germline gives CDR1 SGDLS, CDR2 YYNGEE. With 3 bases removed from V and 1 base from J, the gap between germline ends came to 7 bases. CDR3: CASSGSPQETQYF. The CDR3 DNA reads TGTGCCAGCAGCGGCTCCCCCCAAGAGACCCAGTACTTC.

This rearrangement joins TRBV10-3 to TRBJ1-1; TRBD1 matches at 8 bases. The CDR3 length is 15 residues. The germline CDR1 and CDR2 sequences are ENHRY and SYGVKD. V shed 10 bases, J shed 1 base, and the junction held 11 bases outside the gene matches. Here the CDR3 reads CASVPGQVQNTEAFF. The CDR3 bases are TGTGCCAGCGTCCCGGGACAGGTCCAGAACACTGAAGCTTTCTTT.

This clone is a singleton in its sample. V gene TRBV19 combines with J gene TRBJ1-2; 7 bases line up with TRBD1. The V gene end was trimmed by 5 bases and the J gene end by 7 bases; junction bases not matched to a gene: 10. The CDR3 totals 14 residues. Germline V gene data show CDR1 as LNHDA and CDR2 as SQIVND (reference sequence). Here the CDR3 DNA reads TGTGCCAGTAGTGCACGACAGGGTGCGGGTGGCTACACCTTC. It specifies CASSARQGAGGYTF.

This chain connects TRBV7-6 to TRBJ2-5; no definite D call. The V end lost 8 bases, the J end lost 2 bases, and 12 bases lay between the germline ends. CDR3 size: 13 residues. In germline, CDR1 is SGHVS, CDR2 FNYEAQ. DNA of the CDR3: TGTGCCAGCCGGTCGGGCAGTCAAGAGACCCAGTACTTC. It is translated as CASRSGSQETQYF.